The entry that follows covers one T cell receptor beta chain sequence. In the original workflow: Estimation of nucleated cell counts relied on the amplification of reference gene primers. Sequenced by immunoSEQ multiplex PCR; TCRdb stores in-frame clones only, minus some. Clone size and the V and J calls come from that table; the DNA yielded D and trimming. This table has around 99,000 clones, over 70% appearing once. Trimming removed 3 bases from V and 8 bases from J, with 10 bases in between. The CDR3 is 12 amino acids. CDR1 MDHEN and CDR2 SYDVKM come from the germline V gene. These data originate in a study of blood T cell repertoires in COVID-19. Study summary: The United States, Italy and Spain were the sources of the acute and convalescent COVID-19 samples. Nucleic acid was either cDNA or gDNA, and it came from T cells, B-cell-depleted T cells, or PBMCs.

The receptor's source is a human donor in a cohort sampled during active or convalescent COVID-19. The sequenced sample consisted of peripheral blood. The rearrangement joins TRBV28 to TRBJ1-2; TRBD1 might be the D (6 bases). The CDR3 DNA follows: TGTGCCAGCAGTTTTTCAGGGGAAGGCTACACCTTC. This sequence encodes CASSFSGEGYTF.